These 12 T cell receptor beta chains came from one sample sequenced in a study of T cells after yellow fever vaccination. TCRdb used MiXCR to reprocess the 5' RACE reads, holding one entry per CDR3 protein. The sample has fewer than 450,000 distinct CDR3 sequences, roughly 8% seen once. Sequenced material: PBMCs, taken about 41 days after the first yellow fever vaccination. The receptors derive from a man aged 18 to 30 who received the YFV17D yellow fever vaccine.

Only a few counts were recorded for this clonotype. The chain employs TRBV7-9 and TRBJ1-4; the D is unclear. CDR3 length: 14 residues. From germline, CDR1 is SEHNR and CDR2 FQNEAQ (reference sequence). V lost 5 bases and J lost 7, with 14 bases in between. The CDR3 is CASSKREGTEKLFF. The CDR3 DNA follows: TGTGCCAGCAGCAAAAGGGAAGGAACTGAAAAACTGTTTTTT.

This clonotype was detected ten times or more. The V and J genes are TRBV2 and TRBJ2-3; TRBD2 aligns across 11 bases. CDR1 and CDR2 from the germline V gene are SNHLY and FYNNEI. This CDR3 contains 16 residues. J lost 0 bases, V lost 6 bases, and 5 bases had no gene match. The CDR3 loop is CASSPTSGDSTDTQYF. The CDR3 nucleotides read TGTGCCAGCAGCCCGACTAGCGGGGATAGCACAGATACGCAGTATTTT.

V is TRBV6-4 and J is TRBJ1-6; D not certain. Germline V gives CDR1 MRHNA, CDR2 SNTAGT. Trimming stripped 0 bases from V and 6 bases from J, with 6 bases between. The CDR3 totals 14 residues. CDR3 loop: CASSDSGPNSPLHF. CDR3 DNA: TGTGCCAGCAGTGACTCAGGCCCTAATTCACCCCTCCACTTT.

A few counts support this clonotype. The chain combines TRBV7-2 with TRBJ2-2, with 11 bases identical to TRBD2. CDR3 size: 15 residues. Germline V gives CDR1 SGHTA, CDR2 FQGNSA. The V and J ends lost 6 bases and 6 bases, in that order; junction bases with no gene match: 6. The chain's CDR3 is CASSYNSGGAGELFF. CDR3 bases: TGTGCCAGCAGTTACAATAGCGGGGGGGCCGGGGAGCTGTTTTTT.

This clonotype was seen only a few times. The chain uses TRBV4-1 and TRBJ2-1; a weak D match, TRBD1 (5 bases). Germline lookup yields CDR1 MGHRA and CDR2 YSYEKL. The V end lost 2 bases, the J end lost 4 bases, and 6 bases lay between the germline ends. The CDR3 is 13 amino acids. The CDR3 DNA reads TGCGCCAGCAGCCAACGACAGTACAATGAGCAGTTCTTC. Its translation: CASSQRQYNEQFF.

This chain joins TRBV4-1 and TRBJ2-5; 7 bases agree with TRBD2. Germline V gene lookup returns CDR1 MGHRA and CDR2 YSYEKL. V lost 3 bases and J lost 3; bases outside the gene matches: 7. The CDR3 covers 15 residues. Here the CDR3 reads CASSHVSRGKETQYF. The DNA of the CDR3 is TGCGCCAGCAGCCACGTATCGCGGGGGAAAGAGACCCAGTACTTC.

Ten or more counts support this clonotype. J is TRBJ2-1 and V is TRBV7-3; maybe TRBD2 (7 bases). The germline CDR1 and CDR2 sequences are SGHTA and FQGTGA. V was pared by 4 bases and J by 10 bases, with 23 bases between. The CDR3 spans 16 residues. The CDR3 nucleotides read TGTGCCAGCAGCTATACCCGGCGGGGGCGCCGAGAGGAGCAGTTCTTC. As protein: CASSYTRRGRREEQFF.

This clonotype has a count of ten or more. For the CDR3, the DNA is TGCGCCAGCAGCCGAGAAAGACAGGCTCACTATGGCTACACCTTC. This codes for CASSRERQAHYGYTF. This chain joins TRBV4-3 and TRBJ1-2; TRBD1 might be the D (6 bases). Germline V gene sequence: CDR1 LGHNA, CDR2 YSLEER. This CDR3 is built from 15 residues. The V gene lost 4 bases and the J gene lost 3 bases, with 15 bases spanning the gap.

V usage is TRBV6-2 or TRBV6-3 and J usage is TRBJ2-2; a possible D gene is TRBD2 (6 bases). Trimming removed 7 bases from V and 6 bases from J, with 12 bases in between. Germline assignment: CDR1 MNHEY and CDR2 SVGEGT. This CDR3 has 13 amino acids. The CDR3 spells CASKKEGSGELFF. CDR3 bases: TGTGCCAGCAAAAAGGAGGGGTCCGGGGAGCTGTTTTTT.

The V and J genes are TRBV11-2 and TRBJ2-7, with a weak D call TRBD1 (6 bases). This CDR3 contains 12 residues. Trimming removed 5 bases at V and 2 bases at J, with 7 bases between. Germline V CDR1 and CDR2: SGHAT, FQNNGV. Here the CDR3 reads CASSPGAYEQYV. The CDR3 bases are TGTGCCAGCAGCCCAGGGGCCTACGAGCAGTACGTC.

The CDR3 DNA follows: TGTGCCAGCAGCGTCCGGGACAGGGCGCCGTATTTT. This sequence encodes CASSVRDRAPYF. V usage is TRBV7-9 and J usage is TRBJ2-3, with 9 bases fitting TRBD1. Germline V gene sequence: CDR1 SEHNR, CDR2 FQNEAQ (reference sequence). CDR3 length: 12 amino acids. The V and J ends lost 5 bases and 14 bases, in that order; junction bases with no gene match: 8.

This clonotype was recorded a few times. This rearrangement joins TRBV5-4 to TRBJ2-5; the match to TRBD2 covers 8 bases. Losses at the gene ends were 5 bases for V and 4 bases for J; bases not matched to a gene: 10. CDR1 is SGHNT and CDR2 is YYREEE in the germline V gene (reference sequence). The CDR3 covers 15 residues. The CDR3 protein is CASRPGTSGRETQYF. In DNA, the CDR3 is TGTGCCAGCAGACCCGGGACTAGTGGGCGAGAGACCCAGTACTTC.